These T cell receptor beta chains were read from a single sample in a study of T cell responses to AZD1222 COVID-19 vaccine. Libraries were prepared by immunoSEQ multiplex PCR; TCRdb keeps only in-frame clonotypes and omits some of them. The sample lists 130,000 or so clones, 85% occurring once. The source material was peripheral blood, sampled 28 days after the second dose of the MenACWY control vaccine. The receptors were sampled from an adult who received the MenACWY meningococcal vaccine as a control. Each CDR3 is given with its conserved first and last residue. Fields, in order: J gene, V gene, clone size, D gene, CDR3 protein, CDR3 DNA. A D gene is named only where the DNA matches it firmly. Clone size is not always given. Where it is, it says once, few, many or a class for expanded clones.

J gene: TRBJ1-6; V gene: TRBV4-3; clone size: NA; D gene: NA; CDR3 protein: CASSQDPLGGSSYNSPLHF; CDR3 DNA: TGCGCCAGCAGCCAGGATCCTCTGGGGGGTAGCTCCTATAATTCACCCCTCCACTTT
J gene: TRBJ2-3; V gene: TRBV7-6; clone size: NA; D gene: TRBD2; CDR3 protein: CASSLRGGSTDTQYF; CDR3 DNA: TGTGCCAGCAGCTTACGGGGAGGGAGCACAGATACGCAGTATTTT
J gene: TRBJ1-4; V gene: TRBV6-5; clone size: NA; D gene: NA; CDR3 protein: CASSPLSGEKLFF; CDR3 DNA: TGTGCCAGCAGTCCACTCAGCGGTGAAAAACTGTTTTTT
J gene: TRBJ1-2; V gene: TRBV28; clone size: NA; D gene: NA; CDR3 protein: CASSFGGTDNYGYTF; CDR3 DNA: TGTGCCAGCAGTTTTGGAGGCACGGATAACTATGGCTACACCTTC
J gene: TRBJ2-5; V gene: TRBV7-7; clone size: NA; D gene: TRBD1; CDR3 protein: CASSLTDRGQETQYF; CDR3 DNA: TGTGCTAGCAGCTTAACTGACAGGGGTCAAGAGACCCAGTACTTC
J gene: TRBJ1-5; V gene: TRBV2; clone size: NA; D gene: NA; CDR3 protein: CASSVRTLGPQHF; CDR3 DNA: TGTGCCAGCAGTGTTAGGACCCTTGGGCCCCAGCATTTT
J gene: TRBJ1-4; V gene: TRBV28; clone size: NA; D gene: NA; CDR3 protein: CASRGSEKLFF; CDR3 DNA: TGTGCCAGCCGGGGTAGTGAAAAACTGTTTTTT
J gene: TRBJ2-2; V gene: TRBV18; clone size: few; D gene: TRBD2; CDR3 protein: CASSRTSGGHTGELFF; CDR3 DNA: TGTGCCAGCTCAAGGACTAGCGGGGGTCACACCGGGGAGCTGTTTTTT
J gene: TRBJ2-3; V gene: TRBV28; clone size: NA; D gene: NA; CDR3 protein: CASSQITRDPDTQYF; CDR3 DNA: TGTGCCAGCAGTCAAATTACCCGGGACCCAGATACGCAGTATTTT
J gene: TRBJ1-5; V gene: TRBV29-1; clone size: NA; D gene: NA; CDR3 protein: CSVGEGRNQPQHF; CDR3 DNA: TGCAGCGTGGGGGAGGGCCGGAATCAGCCCCAGCATTTT
J gene: TRBJ2-5; V gene: TRBV5-1; clone size: NA; D gene: NA; CDR3 protein: CASSSWTEKETQYF; CDR3 DNA: TGCGCCAGCAGCTCTTGGACAGAAAAAGAGACCCAGTACTTC
J gene: TRBJ1-4; V gene: TRBV18; clone size: NA; D gene: NA; CDR3 protein: CASSPPLGGAGGEKLFF; CDR3 DNA: TGTGCCAGCTCACCACCGCTTGGGGGCGCGGGTGGTGAAAAACTGTTTTTT
J gene: TRBJ2-5; V gene: TRBV20-1; clone size: once; D gene: TRBD2; CDR3 protein: CSASVAGEHTQYF; CDR3 DNA: TGCAGTGCTAGTGTCGCGGGAGAGCATACCCAGTACTTC
J gene: TRBJ1-4; V gene: TRBV7-9; clone size: NA; D gene: NA; CDR3 protein: CASSPDRPNEKLFF; CDR3 DNA: TGTGCCAGCAGCCCTGACAGGCCTAATGAAAAACTGTTTTTT
J gene: TRBJ1-5; V gene: TRBV3-1/TRBV3-2; clone size: once; D gene: NA; CDR3 protein: CASSPGGGLSNQPQHF; CDR3 DNA: TGTGCCAGCAGCCCGGGGGGGGGCCTAAGCAATCAGCCCCAGCATTTT
J gene: TRBJ2-3; V gene: TRBV5-1; clone size: NA; D gene: NA; CDR3 protein: CASSLVVGVRDTQYF; CDR3 DNA: TGCGCCAGCAGCTTGGTCGTGGGAGTAAGAGATACGCAGTATTTT
J gene: TRBJ2-2; V gene: TRBV5-1; clone size: NA; D gene: TRBD1; CDR3 protein: CASSRDRGTGELFF; CDR3 DNA: TGCGCCAGCAGCCGGGACAGGGGTACCGGGGAGCTGTTTTTT
J gene: TRBJ2-1; V gene: TRBV12-5; clone size: NA; D gene: NA; CDR3 protein: CASGLGSSDEQFF; CDR3 DNA: TGTGCTAGTGGTTTGGGGTCGAGCGATGAGCAGTTCTTC
J gene: TRBJ1-1; V gene: TRBV2; clone size: NA; D gene: NA; CDR3 protein: CASRRGGSDTEAFF; CDR3 DNA: TGTGCCAGCAGGAGGGGGGGGAGTGACACTGAAGCTTTCTTT
J gene: TRBJ1-2; V gene: TRBV29-1; clone size: NA; D gene: NA; CDR3 protein: CSVRTAINYGYTF; CDR3 DNA: TGCAGCGTTCGGACAGCCATTAACTATGGCTACACCTTC
J gene: TRBJ1-1; V gene: TRBV4-1; clone size: NA; D gene: NA; CDR3 protein: CASSQDKAVNTEAFF; CDR3 DNA: TGCGCCAGCAGCCAAGACAAAGCAGTGAACACTGAAGCTTTCTTT
J gene: TRBJ1-2; V gene: TRBV11-2; clone size: NA; D gene: NA; CDR3 protein: CASSSIRGRGSYGYTF; CDR3 DNA: TGTGCCAGCAGCTCAATCCGCGGACGGGGGAGCTATGGCTACACCTTC
J gene: TRBJ1-6; V gene: TRBV18; clone size: NA; D gene: NA; CDR3 protein: CASGDRSNSPLHF; CDR3 DNA: TGTGCCAGCGGTGACAGGTCCAATTCACCCCTCCACTTT
J gene: TRBJ2-2; V gene: TRBV19; clone size: once; D gene: TRBD1; CDR3 protein: CASSNGQVMNTGELFF; CDR3 DNA: TGTGCCAGTAGTAACGGACAGGTGATGAACACCGGGGAGCTGTTTTTT
J gene: TRBJ1-6; V gene: TRBV4-1; clone size: NA; D gene: TRBD1; CDR3 protein: CASSQDSAGTGATHSPLHF; CDR3 DNA: TGCGCCAGCAGCCAAGATTCCGCCGGGACAGGGGCGACGCATTCACCCCTCCACTTT
J gene: TRBJ1-5; V gene: TRBV27; clone size: once; D gene: TRBD1; CDR3 protein: CASRQTGEESNQPQHF; CDR3 DNA: TGTGCCAGCAGGCAGACAGGGGAGGAAAGCAATCAGCCCCAGCATTTT
J gene: TRBJ2-5; V gene: TRBV5-4; clone size: NA; D gene: NA; CDR3 protein: CASSLALETQYF; CDR3 DNA: TGTGCCAGCAGCTTAGCTTTAGAGACCCAGTACTTC
J gene: TRBJ1-4; V gene: TRBV25-1; clone size: few; D gene: TRBD1; CDR3 protein: CASSPRQGFVEKLFF; CDR3 DNA: TGTGCCAGCTCACCTAGACAGGGTTTCGTTGAAAAACTGTTTTTT
J gene: TRBJ1-4; V gene: TRBV5-1; clone size: NA; D gene: NA; CDR3 protein: CASSLRTKEEKLFF; CDR3 DNA: TGCGCCAGCAGCTTGAGGACAAAGGAAGAAAAACTGTTTTTT
J gene: TRBJ2-3; V gene: TRBV7-2; clone size: NA; D gene: TRBD1; CDR3 protein: CASSRGTGGLTQYF; CDR3 DNA: TGTGCCAGCAGCAGAGGGACAGGGGGCCTTACGCAGTATTTT
J gene: TRBJ1-2; V gene: TRBV19; clone size: NA; D gene: NA; CDR3 protein: CASSIGRESDGYTF; CDR3 DNA: TGTGCCAGTAGTATCGGAAGGGAAAGTGATGGCTACACCTTC
J gene: TRBJ2-3; V gene: TRBV5-6; clone size: NA; D gene: TRBD1; CDR3 protein: CASSRPGQGTDTQYF; CDR3 DNA: TGTGCCAGCAGCCGTCCCGGACAGGGCACAGATACGCAGTATTTT
J gene: TRBJ2-5; V gene: TRBV18; clone size: NA; D gene: NA; CDR3 protein: CASSSMETQYF; CDR3 DNA: TGTGCCAGCTCATCCATGGAGACCCAGTACTTC
J gene: TRBJ2-1; V gene: TRBV27; clone size: NA; D gene: TRBD1; CDR3 protein: CASSIDRGSYSEQFF; CDR3 DNA: TGTGCCAGCAGTATTGACAGGGGGAGTTACAGTGAGCAGTTCTTC
J gene: TRBJ2-3; V gene: TRBV6-1; clone size: NA; D gene: TRBD2; CDR3 protein: CASSEATGTSTDTQYF; CDR3 DNA: TGTGCCAGCAGTGAAGCGACCGGGACTAGTACAGATACGCAGTATTTT
J gene: TRBJ1-2; V gene: TRBV6-2/TRBV6-3; clone size: NA; D gene: NA; CDR3 protein: CASSYSIAPKGYTF; CDR3 DNA: TGTGCCAGCAGTTACTCGATAGCACCGAAGGGCTACACCTTC
J gene: TRBJ1-1; V gene: TRBV7-8; clone size: NA; D gene: NA; CDR3 protein: CASSIGPLNTEAFF; CDR3 DNA: TGTGCCAGCAGCATTGGACCGCTGAACACTGAAGCTTTCTTT
J gene: TRBJ2-2; V gene: TRBV9; clone size: NA; D gene: NA; CDR3 protein: CASSDRRGGINTGELFF; CDR3 DNA: TGTGCCAGCAGCGATCGGAGGGGCGGGATTAACACCGGGGAGCTGTTTTTT
J gene: TRBJ2-5; V gene: TRBV7-7; clone size: NA; D gene: NA; CDR3 protein: CASSPSGRQETQYF; CDR3 DNA: TGTGCCAGCAGCCCCTCCGGGAGACAAGAGACCCAGTACTTC
J gene: TRBJ2-2; V gene: TRBV7-9; clone size: NA; D gene: NA; CDR3 protein: CASSFKQGGTGELFF; CDR3 DNA: TGTGCCAGCAGCTTTAAACAGGGCGGCACCGGGGAGCTGTTTTTT
J gene: TRBJ1-2; V gene: TRBV6-2/TRBV6-3; clone size: NA; D gene: NA; CDR3 protein: CASSRTSRGGYTF; CDR3 DNA: TGTGCCAGCAGTAGAACTTCCAGGGGTGGCTACACCTTC
J gene: TRBJ2-2; V gene: TRBV5-1; clone size: NA; D gene: NA; CDR3 protein: CASSLDFTGELFF; CDR3 DNA: TGCGCCAGCAGCTTGGACTTCACCGGGGAGCTGTTTTTT
J gene: TRBJ2-1; V gene: TRBV7-6; clone size: NA; D gene: TRBD2; CDR3 protein: CASSLGGGRALGEQFF; CDR3 DNA: TGTGCCAGCAGCTTAGGGGGCGGGAGGGCCCTCGGTGAGCAGTTCTTC
J gene: TRBJ1-4; V gene: TRBV5-1; clone size: NA; D gene: NA; CDR3 protein: CASSREGNELEKLFF; CDR3 DNA: TGCGCCAGCAGCCGGGAGGGTAATGAATTAGAAAAACTGTTTTTT
J gene: TRBJ2-6; V gene: TRBV19; clone size: NA; D gene: NA; CDR3 protein: CASSITVVTTRANVLTF; CDR3 DNA: TGTGCCAGTAGTATCACCGTCGTAACGACGAGGGCCAACGTCCTGACTTTC
J gene: TRBJ2-1; V gene: TRBV5-8; clone size: NA; D gene: NA; CDR3 protein: CASSGDRSYNEQFF; CDR3 DNA: TGTGCCAGCAGCGGGGACCGCTCCTACAATGAGCAGTTCTTC
J gene: TRBJ1-1; V gene: TRBV28; clone size: NA; D gene: NA; CDR3 protein: CASSFSATAFF; CDR3 DNA: TGTGCCAGCAGTTTCTCCGCAACCGCTTTCTTT
J gene: TRBJ2-2; V gene: TRBV15; clone size: NA; D gene: NA; CDR3 protein: CATSRDTGWTGELFF; CDR3 DNA: TGTGCCACCAGCAGAGATACAGGGTGGACCGGGGAGCTGTTTTTT
J gene: TRBJ2-1; V gene: TRBV11-3; clone size: NA; D gene: TRBD1; CDR3 protein: CASSLGAGGNNEQFF; CDR3 DNA: TGTGCCAGCAGCTTAGGAGCAGGGGGAAACAATGAGCAGTTCTTC
J gene: TRBJ1-2; V gene: TRBV7-2; clone size: NA; D gene: NA; CDR3 protein: CASSQRTALPYGYTF; CDR3 DNA: TGTGCCAGCAGCCAACGGACAGCCCTCCCTTATGGCTACACCTTC
J gene: TRBJ1-1; V gene: TRBV30; clone size: NA; D gene: NA; CDR3 protein: CAWSGETDTEAFF; CDR3 DNA: TGTGCCTGGAGCGGTGAGACTGACACTGAAGCTTTCTTT
J gene: TRBJ1-3; V gene: TRBV30; clone size: NA; D gene: NA; CDR3 protein: CAWSVPGNTIYF; CDR3 DNA: TGTGCCTGGAGTGTACCGGGAAACACCATATATTTT
J gene: TRBJ2-1; V gene: TRBV4-1; clone size: NA; D gene: TRBD1; CDR3 protein: CASSPWDRGLPELAGSYNEQFF; CDR3 DNA: TGCGCCAGCAGCCCCTGGGACAGGGGTTTACCGGAGCTAGCGGGCTCCTACAATGAGCAGTTCTTC
J gene: TRBJ2-7; V gene: TRBV29-1; clone size: NA; D gene: NA; CDR3 protein: CSGRGLLDEQYF; CDR3 DNA: TGCAGCGGCCGGGGCCTCTTGGACGAGCAGTACTTC
J gene: TRBJ1-1; V gene: TRBV6-5; clone size: NA; D gene: NA; CDR3 protein: CASSLQGNTEAFF; CDR3 DNA: TGTGCCAGCAGTTTACAGGGTAACACTGAAGCTTTCTTT
J gene: TRBJ2-4; V gene: TRBV1; clone size: NA; D gene: NA; CDR3 protein: CTSSQGWLAGAETKNIQYF; CDR3 DNA: TGCACCAGCAGCCAAGGGTGGCTAGCGGGAGCTGAGACCAAAAACATTCAGTACTTC
J gene: TRBJ2-1; V gene: TRBV7-9; clone size: NA; D gene: TRBD1; CDR3 protein: CASSLGQGYEQFF; CDR3 DNA: TGTGCCAGCAGCTTAGGACAGGGCTATGAGCAGTTCTTC
J gene: TRBJ2-7; V gene: TRBV30; clone size: NA; D gene: TRBD1; CDR3 protein: CAWSVKFRDSTYEQYF; CDR3 DNA: TGTGCCTGGAGTGTAAAGTTCCGGGACAGTACCTACGAGCAGTACTTC
J gene: TRBJ2-1; V gene: TRBV2; clone size: NA; D gene: TRBD2; CDR3 protein: CASSPGLAGGEHEQFF; CDR3 DNA: TGTGCCAGCAGTCCCGGACTAGCGGGGGGGGAGCATGAGCAGTTCTTC
J gene: TRBJ2-7; V gene: TRBV25-1; clone size: few; D gene: NA; CDR3 protein: CASSAVRESEEQYF; CDR3 DNA: TGTGCCAGCAGTGCCGTCAGGGAATCGGAAGAGCAGTACTTC